This T cell receptor (beta chain) is from a study of shared clonotypes between healthy human individuals. Clones were sequenced by immunoSEQ multiplex PCR, and TCRdb holds only the in-frame ones, with some missing. The sample lists around 1.6 million clones, under 99% occurring once. CDR3 length equals 16 residues. Losses at the gene ends were 3 bases for V and 4 bases for J; bases not matched to a gene: 7. Germline loops: CDR1 MGHRA, CDR2 YSYEKL. The sequence came from a man under 40 in good health. The sample taken for sequencing was naive CD4+ T cells sorted from blood. Subset reported: CD45RA+ positively selected. The chain couples TRBV4-1 to TRBJ2-1; 9 nucleotides agree with TRBD2. The CDR3 DNA follows: TGCGCCAGCAGCCAGAGGCGGGAGGGGGTATACAATGAGCAGTTCTTC. Amino acids: CASSQRREGVYNEQFF.